This passage covers 13 T cell receptor beta chains from one sample sequenced in a study of T cells in severe cutaneous drug reactions. The donors had carbamazepine-induced Stevens-Johnson syndrome or toxic epidermal necrolysis. Bulk and single-cell libraries used iRepertoire multiplex PCR with TCR subtype-specific primers. TCRdb re-called the multiplex PCR reads; every CDR3 protein appears as one record, without DNA. This listing includes tens of thousands of distinct CDR3 sequences. Sequencing was performed on PBMCs. The source of these receptors is a human donor with toxic epidermal necrolysis, a severe cutaneous drug reaction.

J is TRBJ2-6 and V is TRBV28. Germline V lookup: CDR1 MDHEN, CDR2 SYDVKM. CDR3 length equals 15 residues. CDR3: CASSPRGAGANVLTF.

V and J are TRBV4-1 and TRBJ1-1; TCRdb's D call, TRBD1, is unchecked because there is no DNA. The CDR3 totals 16 residues. The V gene's germline CDR1 is MGHRA and CDR2 YSYEKL. CDR3 protein: CASSQKGGGVGTEAFF.

The rearrangement uses TRBV18 and TRBJ2-2; absent DNA, TCRdb's TRBD1 call cannot be checked. The germline V gene has CDR1 KGHSH and CDR2 LQKENI. The CDR3 is 15 residues long. CDR3: CATSDGHTNTGELFF.

CDR3 residues: CASSMDSNYGYTF. This chain joins TRBV5-1 and TRBJ1-2. Per the germline V gene, CDR1 is SGHRS and CDR2 is YFSETQ. The CDR3 totals 13 residues.

V gene TRBV10-2 combines with J gene TRBJ2-7; without DNA, the TCRdb call of TRBD2 cannot be checked. The germline gives CDR1 WSHSY, CDR2 SAAADI. This CDR3 has 16 residues. The CDR3 sequence is CASSDTGLAWMYEQYF.

This chain uses TRBV27 with TRBJ2-7; TCRdb proposes TRBD1, but this gene call is untestable without DNA. Germline CDR1 reads MNHEY; CDR2 reads SMNVEV (reference sequence). This CDR3 is built from 14 residues. The CDR3 loop is CASSDRGPIYEQYF.

This chain joins TRBV18 and TRBJ2-3. The CDR3 runs to 12 residues. Germline CDR1 KGHSH, CDR2 LQKENI. CDR3 region: CASSPVLDTQYF.

This chain joins TRBV5-1 and TRBJ2-7; with no DNA, the TCRdb D assignment of TRBD1 cannot be verified. The CDR3 covers 15 residues. Germline CDR1 reads SGHRS; CDR2 reads YFSETQ. The CDR3 reads CASSLDGTGLYEQYF. The whole variable domain, remainder taken from reference TRBV5-1 and TRBJ2-7, is KAGVTQTPRYLIKTRGQQVTLSCSPISGHRSVSWYQQTPGQGLQFLFEYFSETQRNKGNFPGRFSGRQFSNSRSEMNVSTLELGDSALYLCASSLDGTGLYEQYFGPGTRLTVT.

The gene calls are TRBV14 and TRBJ2-7. The germline gives CDR1 SGHDN, CDR2 FVKESK. The CDR3 is 13 amino acids. The CDR3 reads CASSQENSSEQYF.

The V call is TRBV5-1, the J call TRBJ2-1. CDR1 is SGHRS, CDR2 YFSETQ, per germline. This CDR3 spans 16 amino acids. CDR3 region: CASSSNPQDTYNEQFF.

This chain uses TRBV12-3 or TRBV12-4 with TRBJ2-7; TCRdb indicates TRBD1, and absent DNA this call remains unverified. The CDR3 extends over 13 amino acids. CDR3: CASKTGGSYEQYF.

The V gene is TRBV6-2 or TRBV6-3, the J gene TRBJ2-7; with no DNA, the TCRdb D assignment of TRBD2 cannot be verified. Germline-derived CDR1 and CDR2 are MNHEY and SVGEGT. This CDR3 is built from 16 residues. The CDR3: CASSSRTSGSIKEQYF.

The chain joins TRBV7-9 to TRBJ2-1. The CDR3 length is 13 residues. The germline CDR1 and CDR2 sequences are SEHNR and FQNEAQ (reference sequence). CDR3 residues: CASSLRLGNEQFF.